A selection of T cell receptor beta chains follows, all from one sample in a study of T cell changes during pregnancy in multiple sclerosis. Some clones are missing from TCRdb's copy, which holds only in-frame ones; the method was immunoSEQ multiplex PCR. The data show about 53,000 clones, around 90% seen once. The source material was CD4+ T cells from peripheral blood mononuclear cells, sampled in the third trimester of pregnancy. These receptors were collected from a female donor with multiple sclerosis, enrolled in a pregnancy study. CDR3s include the opening cysteine and the closing phenylalanine or tryptophan.

TRBV5-1 | CASSNSRTGRGGTEAFF
TRBV2 | CASSEELAGGQFGTQYF
TRBV5-4 | CASSRFGGKNEKLFF
TRBV5-1 | CASSLSYGDTIYF
TRBV27 | CASSLSSGGSSSYNEQFF
TRBV5-8 | CASSLNGPYEQYF
TRBV6-1 | CASRDLKGLPGYTF
TRBV6-5 | CASSYSPGVSTDTQYF
TRBV7-9 | CASSGGLDRVKETEAFF
TRBV13 | CASSLGDRAIYNEQFF
TRBV27 | CASSLAASGYNEQFF
TRBV5-6 | CASSFPGSTPEAFF
TRBV21-1 | CASSNDRESAQHTKNSPLHF
TRBV5-4 | CASRGVQNTEAFF
TRBV5-4 | CASSPRGMNTEAFF
TRBV6-1 | CASSVRQPTDTQYF
TRBV5-6 | CASRRQGGNTQYF
TRBV5-1 | CASSLGTGVNSPLHF
TRBV2 | CASSGGAEAFF
TRBV4-2 | CASRLQLGTDTQYF
TRBV7-8 | CASSSQRFQGANQPQHF
TRBV2 | CASNRQSWEAFF
TRBV7-2 | CASSLARTGSSYNSPLHF
TRBV6-5 | CASWTGMGGGYTF
TRBV5-1 | CASSLADRSANEKLFF
TRBV6-1 | CASSGGRGRGFGNTEAFF
TRBV6-1 | CASSWGGPSNEQFF
TRBV10-1 | CASSSGTRNSPLHF
TRBV10-3 | CAISESWESQPQHF
TRBV7-2 | CASSLSHSPEAFF
TRBV9 | CASSGGLEAGELFF
TRBV4-2 | CASSQRRDGEQYF
TRBV19 | CASSWGAGELFF
TRBV11-2 | CASSLVAGGRSYNEQFF
TRBV9 | CASSTRTGGWTETQYF
TRBV6-1 | CASSVQGPNTGELFF
TRBV18 | CASSPPTGNSGMKLHF
TRBV6-5 | CASSSVVGDWTEAFF
TRBV25-1 | CASSPLEGNEKLFF
TRBV15 | CATSSEGAQETQYF
TRBV5-4 | CASSSPQGYTEAFF
TRBV5-1 | CASSPRGVAGEGEQYF
TRBV7-9 | CASSFSQPPGANVLTF
TRBV5-1 | CASSPGGPQETQYF
TRBV2 | CASSELASGGAWNTGELFF
TRBV18 | CASSPLYRGDSYEQYF
TRBV18 | CASSPPGRGRYNEQFF
TRBV5-6 | CASSLRGQGGEQYF
TRBV6-6 | CASSPPSAVEQYF
TRBV18 | CASSKPSGQRTEAFF
TRBV5-6 | CASSPGGLATDTQYF
TRBV5-1 | CASSLRPSGANTEAFF
TRBV5-4 | CASSSADRVETQYF